This T cell receptor beta chain was retrieved from a study of regulatory T cells in long-lasting Graves disease. This clonotype was seen many times. From germline, CDR1 is LGHDT and CDR2 YNNKEL (reference sequence). Trimming took 0 bases from V and 2 from J, leaving 17 bases between them. The CDR3 sequence is 17 residues long. Sequencing libraries for TCR beta were prepared with iRepertoire HTBI primers and Arm-PCR of CDR3 regions. MiXCR, applied by TCRdb to the multiplex PCR reads, yields one record per CDR3 protein. The data show 350,000 to 500,000 distinct CDR3 sequences, about 15% seen once. Time point reported: newly diagnosed GD, antithyroid drugs for less than 3 months. PBMC-derived RNA was used for the TCR library. This sample was shared with a second study, whose subject was T cells in Graves' hyperthyroidism and ophthalmopathy.

The origin of this receptor is a young woman with Graves disease. Sequencing used peripheral blood mononuclear cells (PBMCs), obtained at new diagnosis, from a patient treated with antithyroid drugs. This sequence joins TRBV3-1 and TRBJ2-7, with D maybe TRBD2 (5 bases). In DNA, the CDR3 is TGTGCCAGCAGCCAAGACCCATGGCGGGCTTTTCCCTACGAGCAGTACTTC. Its translation: CASSQDPWRAFPYEQYF.